This is a list of T cell receptor beta chains from one sample in a study of blood T cell repertoires in COVID-19. Sequenced by immunoSEQ multiplex PCR; TCRdb stores in-frame clones only, minus some. The repertoire holds over 200,000 clones, roughly 84% seen once, with 1.5% to 2% in the top ten. The sample was peripheral blood. The origin of the receptors is a man aged 40-49 years with active or convalescent COVID-19. Each CDR3 is given with its conserved first and last residue. The order of the fields is J gene, clone size, V gene, D gene, CDR3 DNA, CDR3 protein. A D gene is named only where the DNA matches it firmly. The size of a clone is reported for some rows only, either as once, few or many, or as a class for expanded clones.

>TRBJ1-2|-|TRBV27|TRBD1
TGTGCCAGCAGTGCAGGACAGGGAGTGTTCGGCTACACCTTC
CASSAGQGVFGYTF
>TRBJ1-2|once|TRBV7-9|TRBD1
TGTGCCAGCAGCTTAGCGACAGGGGCGAACTATGGCTACACCTTC
CASSLATGANYGYTF
>TRBJ2-7|-|TRBV19|-
TGTGCCAGTAGTTGGGGCCAGGATTACGAGCAGTACTTC
CASSWGQDYEQYF
>TRBJ2-7|-|TRBV5-1|TRBD1
TGCGCCAGCAGCTTGGCACGGACAGGGGACTCCTACGAGCAGTACTTC
CASSLARTGDSYEQYF
>TRBJ1-6|-|TRBV30|TRBD1
TGTGCCTGGAGTGTATCCGGGACAGGGGTCCACTTT
CAWSVSGTGVHF
>TRBJ2-1|-|TRBV19|TRBD1
TGTGCCAGTTCGGACAGGGCGAGGAGTGAGCAGTTCTTC
CASSDRARSEQFF
>TRBJ2-1|-|TRBV28|TRBD2
TGTGCCAGCAGTTTCGAAATGGGGACTAGCGGGAGCAATGAGCAGTTCTTC
CASSFEMGTSGSNEQFF
>TRBJ1-6|-|TRBV14|-
TGTGCCAGCAGCCAGAGTTGGAATTCACCCCTCCACTTT
CASSQSWNSPLHF
>TRBJ1-4|-|TRBV4-2|-
TGTGCCAGCAGCCAAGACAGGGCGAGGCTGTTTTTT
CASSQDRARLFF
>TRBJ2-3|-|TRBV5-4|-
TGTGCCAGCACCCAGACAGGAAGCACAGATACGCAGTATTTT
CASTQTGSTDTQYF
>TRBJ1-5|-|TRBV4-1|-
TGCGCCAGCAGCCAAGAATTCCAGGGAAGACAGCCCCAGCATTTT
CASSQEFQGRQPQHF
>TRBJ1-6|-|TRBV19|-
TGTGCCAGTACCTCCCGGGGAGCGGTTCGGGCCCTCCACTTT
CASTSRGAVRALHF
>TRBJ2-1|-|TRBV5-1|-
TGCGCCAGCAGCCGACGGGATAGCTCCTACAATGAGCAGTTCTTC
CASSRRDSSYNEQFF
>TRBJ2-7|-|TRBV28|-
TGTGCCAGCAGTCCCACCCAGGGACACGCCTACGAGCAGTACTTC
CASSPTQGHAYEQYF
>TRBJ1-2|once|TRBV6-5|-
TGTGCCAGCAGTCTACGACAGGCACCTTATGGCTACACCTTC
CASSLRQAPYGYTF
>TRBJ1-4|-|TRBV19|-
TGTGCCAGTAGTATTCTTGCGGGGAGCACTAATGAAAAACTGTTTTTT
CASSILAGSTNEKLFF
>TRBJ2-5|-|TRBV10-2|TRBD2
TGCGCCAGCAGCGGTCCTAGCGGGAGTTCGGAGACCCAGTACTTC
CASSGPSGSSETQYF
>TRBJ1-5|-|TRBV2|TRBD1
TGTGCCAGCACCCCCCAGGGGGCGCGGAGCAATCAGCCCCAGCATTTT
CASTPQGARSNQPQHF
>TRBJ2-5|-|TRBV18|TRBD2
TGTGCCAGCTCACCAGAAGTTGCGGGAGGGCCTCAAGAGACCCAGTACTTC
CASSPEVAGGPQETQYF
>TRBJ2-7|-|TRBV19|-
TGTGCCAGTAGTATCGGGGTTTACTACGAGCAGTACTTC
CASSIGVYYEQYF
>TRBJ1-6|-|TRBV5-6|TRBD1
TGTGCCAGCAGCTGGAGGGAACAGGGGTATGGGTCACCCCTCCACTTT
CASSWREQGYGSPLHF
>TRBJ2-5|-|TRBV27|-
TGTGCCAGCAGTCGTTACTACTCCCGACAAGAGACCCAGTACTTC
CASSRYYSRQETQYF
>TRBJ1-4|-|TRBV24-1|-
TGTGCCACACCGTTTTGGGGGCCTAATGAAAAACTGTTTTTT
CATPFWGPNEKLFF
>TRBJ2-5|-|TRBV5-1|TRBD2
TGCGCCAGCAGCTCCCTTAGCGGGGGGAATCAAGAGACCCAGTACTTC
CASSSLSGGNQETQYF
>TRBJ2-1|-|TRBV18|TRBD2
TGTGCCAGCTCACCACCTAGCTCTAGCGGCGAGCAGTTCTTC
CASSPPSSSGEQFF